One sample yielded the 18 T cell receptor beta chains listed below, sequenced in a study of response to subunit inactivated influenza vaccine. TCRdb passed the RT-PCR reads through MiXCR, listing each CDR3 protein once. Seen here are 290,000 or so distinct CDR3 sequences, roughly 22% observed once, and the top ten hold 10%. This specimen was PBMCs from blood, taken about 20 months after vaccination. The receptors were gathered from a man aged 50 to 69 who received an inactivated influenza vaccine.

The chain combines TRBV29-1 with TRBJ2-1; 7 bases match TRBD1. V lost 6 bases to trimming and J lost 6 bases; unmatched junction nucleotides: 11. The CDR3 length is 14 residues. Per the germline V gene, CDR1 is SQVTM and CDR2 is ANQGSEA. DNA of the CDR3: TGCAGCGTCGACTATAGGGGGCAACGCAATGAGCAGTTCTTC. Its protein is CSVDYRGQRNEQFF.

This clonotype came up many times. This chain uses TRBV25-1 with TRBJ1-2; D gene uncertain. This CDR3 contains 11 residues. In germline, CDR1 is MGHDK, CDR2 SYGVNS. Trimming pared 5 bases from V and 4 bases from J, leaving 5 bases between. The CDR3 nucleotides read TGTGCCAGCAGTTCCAGCTATGGCTACACCTTC. Protein product: CASSSSYGYTF.

V gene TRBV30 combines with J gene TRBJ1-2; TRBD1 might be the D (6 bases). V was trimmed by 0 bases and J by 4 bases, leaving 9 bases between them. CDR3 size: 13 residues. The V gene's germline CDR1 is GTSNPN and CDR2 SVGIG (reference sequence). The CDR3 loop is CAWSVKGGYGYTF. Written as DNA, the CDR3 is TGTGCCTGGAGTGTAAAGGGGGGCTATGGCTACACCTTC.

The V gene is TRBV7-9, the J gene TRBJ2-6; D is undetermined. V lost 5 bases, J lost 0 bases, and 8 bases lay in between. Germline-derived CDR1 and CDR2 are SEHNR and FQNEAQ (reference sequence). The CDR3 totals 15 residues. The CDR3, as DNA: TGTGCCAGCAGCCCTGACATCTCTGGGGCCAACGTCCTGACTTTC. Its translation: CASSPDISGANVLTF.

The V call is TRBV7-2, the J call TRBJ2-5, with D unresolved. This CDR3 has 14 residues. Germline V gives CDR1 SGHTA, CDR2 FQGNSA. The germline V and J ends were trimmed by 4 bases and 4 bases, with 13 bases remaining between them. The CDR3 loop reads CASSSSMMAETQYF. In nucleotides, the CDR3 is TGTGCCAGCAGCTCCTCCATGATGGCAGAGACCCAGTACTTC.

This clonotype was seen a handful of times. The chain couples TRBV15 to TRBJ1-2; no firm D call. This CDR3 has 12 residues. The germline gives CDR1 LNHNV, CDR2 YYDKDF (reference sequence). The V end lost 0 bases, the J end lost 4 bases, and 3 bases lay between the germline ends. The CDR3 protein is CATSRESYGYTF. In DNA form, the CDR3 reads TGTGCCACCAGCAGAGAAAGCTATGGCTACACCTTC.

This clonotype came up a few times. The chain recombines TRBV6-2 or TRBV6-3 with TRBJ2-7; 9 bases match TRBD2. V shed 2 bases and J 5 bases; nucleotides not matched to a gene: 19. Looked up from germline, CDR1 is MNHEY and CDR2 is SVGEGT. This CDR3 spans 19 amino acids. The CDR3 here is CASSYGQYGRSGRIHEQYF. DNA for the CDR3: TGTGCCAGCAGTTACGGCCAGTATGGGCGTAGCGGGAGAATCCACGAGCAGTACTTC.

V and J are TRBV9 and TRBJ2-1; 7 bases map to TRBD2. J gave up 6 bases and V 0 bases, and 6 bases lay outside the gene matches. The CDR3 runs 15 residues. Looked up from germline, CDR1 is SGDLS and CDR2 is YYNGEE. CDR3 sequence: CASSVAVREINEQFF. The CDR3 nucleotides read TGTGCCAGCAGCGTAGCTGTGCGGGAGATCAATGAGCAGTTCTTC.

The rearrangement joins TRBV7-2 to TRBJ1-2, with D perhaps TRBD1 (6 bases). The CDR3 runs 14 residues. Trimming cost V 2 bases and J 8 bases, with 15 bases left between them. The germline V gene has CDR1 SGHTA and CDR2 FQGNSA. CDR3 in DNA: TGTGCCAGCAGCTTATCAGGGGCGGTATGGGGCTACACCTTC. Translated: CASSLSGAVWGYTF.

The V call is TRBV7-6, the J call TRBJ2-5, with 8 bases that match TRBD1. Germline V gives CDR1 SGHVS, CDR2 FNYEAQ. Trimming cost V 3 bases and J 4 bases; bases outside gene matches: 16. The CDR3 runs 18 residues. The CDR3 spells CASSFPTTGVGSSETQYF. CDR3 bases: TGTGCCAGCAGCTTCCCGACGACAGGGGTCGGAAGTTCAGAGACCCAGTACTTC.

The V and J genes are TRBV11-2 and TRBJ2-1, with D tentatively TRBD2 (5 bases). CDR3 length equals 18 residues. CDR1 and CDR2 from the germline V gene are SGHAT and FQNNGV. The V end was cut by 4 bases, the J end by 7 bases, with 26 bases between. CDR3 residues: CASSSKGRGSNNQNEQFF. CDR3 nucleotide sequence: TGTGCCAGCAGCTCAAAGGGCCGGGGTAGCAATAATCAAAATGAGCAGTTCTTC.

This clonotype has at least ten counts. The chain joins TRBV7-2 to TRBJ1-5; D may be TRBD1 (5 bases). Looked up from germline, CDR1 is SGHTA and CDR2 is FQGNSA. The ends were cut back, 2 bases at V and 0 bases at J, with 11 bases in the middle. This CDR3 comprises 16 residues. The CDR3 is CASSLRSGISNQPQHF. The CDR3 coding sequence is TGTGCCAGCAGCTTAAGGTCAGGGATTAGCAATCAGCCCCAGCATTTT.

The rearrangement joins TRBV12-3 or TRBV12-4 to TRBJ2-1; TRBD2 is a possible D gene (5 bases). The V end was cut by 8 bases, the J end by 7 bases, with 12 bases between. The CDR3 is made up of 12 amino acids. The CDR3 sequence: CASEGSKNEQFF. The CDR3 nucleotides are TGTGCCAGCGAGGGTAGTAAGAATGAGCAGTTCTTC.

This clonotype came up a few times. This chain uses TRBV5-6 with TRBJ2-5; tentative D call: TRBD1 (5 bases). This CDR3 region has 15 residues. Germline loops: CDR1 SGHDT, CDR2 YYEEEE. Trimming left V 4 bases short and J 5 bases short, with 18 bases between. The CDR3 sequence: CASSRTRDAGETQYF. The CDR3 region has the DNA TGTGCCAGCAGCCGAACCAGGGATGCCGGGGAGACCCAGTACTTC.

The chain employs TRBV18 and TRBJ2-3; a possible D gene is TRBD2 (6 bases). The CDR3 totals 13 residues. Trimming took 3 bases from V and 7 from J, leaving 11 bases between them. Looked up from germline, CDR1 is KGHSH and CDR2 is LQKENI. CDR3 coding DNA: TGTGCCAGCTCACCTTCCCTAGCGAATACGCAGTATTTT. It specifies CASSPSLANTQYF.

This clonotype was recorded at least ten times. The J gene is TRBJ2-5, the V gene TRBV27, with 7 bases fitting TRBD1. The germline gives CDR1 MNHEY, CDR2 SMNVEV (reference sequence). V lost 5 bases to trimming and J lost 2 bases; unmatched junction nucleotides: 14. The CDR3 is 17 residues long. The DNA of the CDR3 is TGTGCCAGCAGTGTCACCTCCTTGACAGGGCCACAAGAGACCCAGTACTTC. Encoded protein: CASSVTSLTGPQETQYF.

This clonotype was picked up a small number of times. V and J are TRBV20-1 and TRBJ2-7, with D perhaps TRBD2 (5 bases). CDR3 length equals 13 residues. Trimming removed 3 bases at V and 6 bases at J, with 15 bases between. The germline V gene encodes CDR1 DFQATT and CDR2 SNEGSKA (reference sequence). The CDR3 nucleotides read TGCAGTGCTAGGCACGGGATTAGTGGCGAGCAGTACTTC. Its protein is CSARHGISGEQYF.

This clonotype has ten or more counts. In DNA form, the CDR3 reads TGTGCCAGCAGCCCGGTGACAGGGATTGGATCACCCCTCCACTTT. Its protein is CASSPVTGIGSPLHF. The chain is built from TRBV7-9 and TRBJ1-6; TRBD1 aligns across 7 bases. Germline values: CDR1 SEHNR, CDR2 FQNEAQ (reference sequence). The CDR3 runs 15 residues. Losses at the gene ends were 5 bases for V and 10 bases for J; bases not matched to a gene: 11.